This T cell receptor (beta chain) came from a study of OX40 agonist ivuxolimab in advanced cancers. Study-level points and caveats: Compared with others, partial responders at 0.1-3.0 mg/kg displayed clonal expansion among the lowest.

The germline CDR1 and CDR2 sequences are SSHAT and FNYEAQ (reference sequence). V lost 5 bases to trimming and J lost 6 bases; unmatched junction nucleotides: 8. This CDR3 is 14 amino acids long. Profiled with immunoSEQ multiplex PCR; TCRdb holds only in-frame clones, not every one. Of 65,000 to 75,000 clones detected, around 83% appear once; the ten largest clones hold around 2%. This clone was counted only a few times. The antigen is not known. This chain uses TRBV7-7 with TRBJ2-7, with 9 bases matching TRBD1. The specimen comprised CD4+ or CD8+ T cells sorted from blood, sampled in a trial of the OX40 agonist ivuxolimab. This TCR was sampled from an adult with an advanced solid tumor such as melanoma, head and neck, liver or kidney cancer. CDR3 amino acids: CASSAGTGFGEQYF. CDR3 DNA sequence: TGTGCCAGCAGCGCCGGGACAGGGTTTGGCGAGCAGTACTTC.